Listed here are 11 T cell receptor beta chains from one sample, sequenced in a study of radiotherapy plus CTLA-4 blockade in lung cancer. The protocol was immunoSEQ multiplex PCR, while the TCRdb copy is restricted to in-frame clones and leaves out a portion. The data hold about 80,000 clones, with around 87% observed a single time. The sample in question was peripheral blood, obtained from a patient treated with radiotherapy plus ipilimumab. These receptors were collected from a human donor with non-small cell lung cancer who had a partial response to radiotherapy plus ipilimumab.

The V gene is TRBV6-5, the J gene TRBJ2-5, with D possibly matching TRBD1 (6 bases). The ends were cut back, 2 bases at V and 5 bases at J, with 15 bases in the middle. CDR1 is MNHEY, CDR2 SVGAGI, per germline. The CDR3 extends over 15 amino acids. The CDR3 sequence is CASSYVRTVAETQYF. The CDR3 DNA reads as TGTGCCAGCAGTTACGTCCGGACAGTGGCGGAGACCCAGTACTTC.

J is TRBJ1-5 and V is TRBV6-5; D unresolved. Germline loops: CDR1 MNHEY, CDR2 SVGAGI. V was trimmed by 5 bases and J by 2 bases, leaving 7 bases between them. The CDR3 has 13 amino acids. CDR3 in amino acids: CASSGEGNQPQHF. The CDR3 DNA is TGTGCCAGCAGTGGGGAGGGCAATCAGCCCCAGCATTTT.

The sample holds one count of this clone. The V and J genes are TRBV6-1 and TRBJ2-1, with 8 bases that match TRBD2. CDR3 length: 15 residues. Per germline, CDR1 MNHNS and CDR2 SASEGT. Trimming cost V 6 bases and J 2 bases; bases outside gene matches: 6. CDR3 in amino acids: CASSSTSGAYNEQFF. The CDR3 DNA sequence: TGTGCCAGCAGCTCAACTAGCGGCGCCTACAATGAGCAGTTCTTC.

The chain links TRBV6-1 to TRBJ2-5, with 7 bases matching TRBD2. The CDR3 consists of 15 residues. Germline CDR1 reads MNHNS; CDR2 reads SASEGT. J lost 3 bases, V lost 10 bases, and 14 bases had no gene match. DNA of the CDR3: TGTGCCACTTCCTCTGCGGGAGCAGGAGAAGAGACCCAGTACTTC. Its protein is CATSSAGAGEETQYF.

The chain combines TRBV7-2 with TRBJ1-2; no clear D. Trimming shortened V by 3 bases and J by 6 bases, and 20 bases separated the two germline ends. Germline CDR1 is SGHTA and CDR2 is FQGNSA. The CDR3 is made up of 16 amino acids. In DNA form, the CDR3 reads TGTGCCAGCAGCTTTAGTTGGGGAGGCACAATCAATGGCTACACCTTC. It codes for CASSFSWGGTINGYTF.

The chain uses TRBV28 and TRBJ2-5, with 12 bases matching TRBD1. Germline CDR1 is MDHEN and CDR2 is SYDVKM. Trimming removed 5 bases from V and 6 bases from J; junction bases left unmatched: 7. The CDR3 covers 15 residues. The CDR3 sequence is CASSTGTGGWKTQYF. The CDR3 DNA reads as TGTGCCAGCAGTACAGGGACAGGGGGCTGGAAGACCCAGTACTTC.

The genes are TRBV5-8 and TRBJ2-3; TRBD2 might be the D (6 bases). The V end lost 0 bases, the J end lost 0 bases, and 14 bases lay between the germline ends. Germline-derived CDR1 and CDR2 are SGHTS and YDEGEE. This CDR3 comprises 17 residues. CDR3: CASSLALSGTSTDTQYF. DNA for the CDR3: TGTGCCAGCAGCTTGGCCTTGTCGGGGACTAGCACAGATACGCAGTATTTT.

The chain employs TRBV19 and TRBJ1-1; D unresolved. Germline V gene data show CDR1 as LNHDA and CDR2 as SQIVND (reference sequence). V gave up 7 bases and J gave up 3 bases, with 15 bases separating them. CDR3 length equals 14 residues. CDR3 nucleotide sequence: TGTGCCAGTACCCCGAGCGGCAGCCACACTGAAGCTTTCTTT. This gives the protein CASTPSGSHTEAFF.

The chain carries TRBV4-2 and TRBJ2-3; D perhaps matches TRBD1 (5 bases). Per germline, CDR1 LGHNA and CDR2 YNFKEQ. Trimming cost V 3 bases and J 2 bases, with 6 bases left between them. The length of the CDR3 is 13 residues. The CDR3 spells CASSHRDTDTQYF. The DNA for the CDR3 is TGTGCCAGCAGCCACAGGGACACAGATACGCAGTATTTT.

This rearrangement joins TRBV7-8 to TRBJ2-7; TRBD2 agrees at 12 bases. V was pared by 2 bases and J by 5 bases, with 10 bases of the junction left unmatched. There are 17 residues in the CDR3. The germline V gene encodes CDR1 SGHVS and CDR2 FQNEAQ. The CDR3 is CASSLLTSGSLPNEQYF. The CDR3 bases are TGTGCCAGCAGCTTACTGACTAGCGGGAGTCTACCTAACGAGCAGTACTTC.

This chain connects TRBV5-1 to TRBJ2-2, with D tentatively TRBD1 (5 bases). CDR3 length: 14 amino acids. Trimming removed 0 bases at V and 6 bases at J, with 9 bases between. The germline V gene encodes CDR1 SGHRS and CDR2 YFSETQ. This chain's CDR3 is CASSLGQRSGELFF. For the CDR3, the DNA is TGCGCCAGCAGCTTGGGACAGAGGTCCGGGGAGCTGTTTTTT.